The 16 T cell receptor beta chains below all came from one sample that was sequenced in a study of naive and memory T cell subsets. Treatment: skin biopsy from PPD injection site in Mantoux-positive individual. Reverse transcription used DNase-treated unsorted total RNA, aiming for roughly 1 to 1000 ng. For blood and skin samples, reverse transcription used TCR alpha and beta constant primers. TCRdb itself ran the UMI-ligation and nested PCR reads through MiXCR, one entry per CDR3 protein. The repertoire consists of 15,000 to 20,000 distinct CDR3 sequences, with approximately 9.6% occurring once and the leading ten covering about 6.8%. Sequencing was performed on skin, taken from a tuberculin skin test site. These receptors were collected from an adult in good health.

By sample fraction, this clonotype is medium-sized (0.01 to 0.1%). The rearrangement joins TRBV20-1 to TRBJ2-1; TRBD1 is a possible D gene (5 bases). This CDR3 is 13 amino acids long. Germline-derived CDR1 and CDR2 are DFQATT and SNEGSKA (reference sequence). The ends were cut back, 5 bases at V and 5 bases at J, with 13 bases in the middle. CDR3 DNA: TGCAGTGCTCCTCGACAGACAAACAATGAGCAGTTCTTC. As protein: CSAPRQTNNEQFF.

This clonotype was seen repeatedly, ten times or more. The chain combines TRBV5-1 with TRBJ2-4; a weak D match, TRBD1 (5 bases). Germline V gene lookup returns CDR1 SGHRS and CDR2 YFSETQ. The CDR3 spans 13 residues. V lost 4 bases and J 8 bases, leaving 13 bases between the germline ends. This chain's CDR3 is CASSKDTRDIQYF. CDR3 sequence (DNA): TGCGCCAGCAGCAAGGACACCAGAGACATTCAGTACTTC.

This clonotype was recorded many times. The chain carries TRBV20-1 and TRBJ2-5; D not resolved. Trimming cost V 3 bases and J 5 bases, with 10 bases left between them. The CDR3 extends over 12 amino acids. The germline gives CDR1 DFQATT, CDR2 SNEGSKA (reference sequence). CDR3 protein: CSASKEGETQYF. In DNA form, the CDR3 reads TGCAGTGCTAGTAAAGAAGGGGAGACCCAGTACTTC.

This clonotype was found many times. V is TRBV29-1 and J is TRBJ2-3, with D tentatively TRBD2 (7 bases). This CDR3 has 12 residues. Germline V gene sequence: CDR1 SQVTM, CDR2 ANQGSEA. The V gene lost 4 bases and the J gene lost 5 bases, with 10 bases spanning the gap. The chain's CDR3 is CSVAGEGDTQYF. CDR3 bases: TGCAGCGTTGCAGGGGAGGGAGATACGCAGTATTTT.

The chain recombines TRBV5-1 with TRBJ1-2, with a weak D call TRBD1 (6 bases). The CDR3 consists of 15 residues. Trimming removed 1 base from V and 4 bases from J, with 14 bases in between. Germline V gene data show CDR1 as SGHRS and CDR2 as YFSETQ. CDR3 nucleotide sequence: TGCGCCAGCAGCTTGACGACAGGCGCACTCTATGGCTACACCTTC. Translation: CASSLTTGALYGYTF.

This clonotype rates as medium-sized. V gene TRBV5-1 combines with J gene TRBJ1-2; 7 bases are shared with TRBD1. This CDR3 contains 13 residues. J was trimmed by 2 bases and V by 2 bases; bases with no gene match: 0. Looked up from germline, CDR1 is SGHRS and CDR2 is YFSETQ. CDR3 in DNA: TGCGCCAGCAGCTTACAGGGGAACTATGGCTACACCTTC. It translates to CASSLQGNYGYTF.

The chain combines TRBV24-1 with TRBJ2-2, with D possibly TRBD1 on 6 matching bases. The germline V gene encodes CDR1 KGHDR and CDR2 SFDVKD. V dropped 2 bases and J dropped 6 bases, with 12 bases sitting between them. The CDR3 runs to 15 residues. As DNA, the CDR3 is TGTGCCACCAGTGATTCATCAGGGGTTGCCGGGGAGCTGTTTTTT. It codes for CATSDSSGVAGELFF.

This clonotype was seen more than once but under ten times. V is TRBV28 and J is TRBJ1-1; no reliable D call. CDR1 is MDHEN and CDR2 is SYDVKM in the germline V gene. The CDR3 covers 12 residues. V lost 0 bases, J lost 1 base, and 0 bases lay in between. The CDR3 region has the DNA TGTGCCAGCAGTTTATGGAACACTGAAGCTTTCTTT. Protein product: CASSLWNTEAFF.

The chain links TRBV20-1 to TRBJ2-3; weak D call: TRBD1 (5 bases). Germline V gene sequence: CDR1 DFQATT, CDR2 SNEGSKA (reference sequence). The CDR3 is 18 amino acids. The V gene lost 0 bases and the J gene lost 0 bases, with 19 bases spanning the gap. The DNA of the CDR3 is TGCAGTGCTAGAGATTCAGTTCCCGGACACCGAAGCACAGATACGCAGTATTTT. Its translation: CSARDSVPGHRSTDTQYF.

This clonotype was observed a few times. The chain uses TRBV7-8 and TRBJ2-7; perhaps TRBD1 as D (8 bases). The length of the CDR3 is 15 residues. CDR1 is SGHVS, CDR2 FQNEAQ, per germline. Trimming removed 5 bases from V and 5 bases from J, with 19 bases in between. The CDR3 spells CASSEDRGGRHEQYF. The CDR3 DNA reads TGTGCCAGCAGCGAAGACAGGGGAGGGCGGCACGAGCAGTACTTC.

This clonotype was seen at least ten times. The chain uses TRBV29-1 and TRBJ2-6; D is unclear. CDR3 length: 14 residues. The V end lost 6 bases, the J end lost 0 bases, and 9 bases lay between the germline ends. Looked up from germline, CDR1 is SQVTM and CDR2 is ANQGSEA. The CDR3 sequence: CSVDVSSGANVLTF. As DNA, the CDR3 is TGCAGCGTCGACGTTTCCTCTGGGGCCAACGTCCTGACTTTC.

Ten or more counts support this clonotype. The chain combines TRBV7-6 with TRBJ2-5, with TRBD2 identical over 7 bases. The trim removed 5 bases at V and 2 bases at J, leaving 5 bases unmatched. The CDR3 runs 14 residues. Germline loops: CDR1 SGHVS, CDR2 FNYEAQ. CDR3 DNA sequence: TGTGCCAGCAGCCTAGGACTAGGACAAGAGACCCAGTACTTC. This translates into CASSLGLGQETQYF.

This clonotype was seen repeatedly, ten times or more. The rearrangement links TRBV7-6 to TRBJ1-4; tentatively, D is TRBD1 (6 bases). The CDR3 consists of 16 residues. Germline assignment: CDR1 SGHVS and CDR2 FNYEAQ. V was trimmed by 2 bases and J by 7 bases, leaving 17 bases between them. In DNA, the CDR3 is TGTGCCAGCAGCTTAAGCAGGGGCGGGTTGAGTGAAAAACTGTTTTTT. It is translated as CASSLSRGGLSEKLFF.

The genes are TRBV4-1 and TRBJ2-2, with a weak D call TRBD2 (5 bases). Deletions cut 1 base from V and 3 bases from J, with 9 bases between. CDR1 is MGHRA and CDR2 is YSYEKL in the germline V gene. The CDR3 covers 15 residues. The CDR3 is CASSQGWRDTGELFF. The CDR3 coding sequence is TGCGCCAGCAGCCAAGGATGGCGGGACACCGGGGAGCTGTTTTTT.

By proportion, this clonotype is medium-sized. The J gene is TRBJ2-3, the V gene TRBV7-2; 10 bases are shared with TRBD2. Germline V lookup: CDR1 SGHTA, CDR2 FQGNSA. The CDR3 runs to 16 residues. V gave up 6 bases and J gave up 4 bases; unmatched junction bases: 10. The CDR3 DNA is TGTGCCAGCAGTTTCTCTAGCGGGAGTTCCCCAGATACGCAGTATTTT. Protein: CASSFSSGSSPDTQYF.

This clonotype came up a few times. The V and J genes are TRBV20-1 and TRBJ1-2; D is ambiguous. CDR3 length: 12 amino acids. Deletions cut 3 bases from V and 1 base from J, with 6 bases between. Looked up from germline, CDR1 is DFQATT and CDR2 is SNEGSKA (reference sequence). CDR3 sequence: CSASSHNYGYTF. CDR3 sequence (DNA): TGCAGTGCTAGTAGCCATAACTATGGCTACACCTTC.